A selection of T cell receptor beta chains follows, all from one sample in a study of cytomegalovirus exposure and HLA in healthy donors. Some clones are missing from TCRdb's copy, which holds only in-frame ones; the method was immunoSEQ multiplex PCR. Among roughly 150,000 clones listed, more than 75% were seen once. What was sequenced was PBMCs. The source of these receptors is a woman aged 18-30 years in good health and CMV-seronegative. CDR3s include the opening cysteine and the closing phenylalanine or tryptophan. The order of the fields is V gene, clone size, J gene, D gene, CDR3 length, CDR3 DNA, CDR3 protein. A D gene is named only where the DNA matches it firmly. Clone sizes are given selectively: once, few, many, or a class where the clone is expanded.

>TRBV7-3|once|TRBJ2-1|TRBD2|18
TGTGCCAGCAGTCCGTCGGGGACGGGACTAGGGGCCTACGGGTCGCAGTTCTTC
CASSPSGTGLGAYGSQFF
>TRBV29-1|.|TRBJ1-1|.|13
TGCAGCGTCACCCCTACAGGGTACAGTGAAGCTTTCTTT
CSVTPTGYSEAFF
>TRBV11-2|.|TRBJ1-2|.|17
TGTGCCAGCAGCTCCACCGGCTACAGGCGTCCCGACTATGGCTACACCTTC
CASSSTGYRRPDYGYTF
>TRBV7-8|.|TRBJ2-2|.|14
TGTGCCAGCGCTGACAGAGTCAACACCGGGGAGCTGTTTTTT
CASADRVNTGELFF
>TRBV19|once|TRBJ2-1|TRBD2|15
TGTGCCAGTAGGGGGAGAGCGGGAACCTACAATGAGCAGTTCTTC
CASRGRAGTYNEQFF
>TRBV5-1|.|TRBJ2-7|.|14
TGCGCCAGCAGCCCGGGACTGTATACCTACGAGCAGTACTTC
CASSPGLYTYEQYF
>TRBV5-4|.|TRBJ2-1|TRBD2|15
TGTGCCAGCAGCTTGGTGCTAGCGGGTCACAATGAGCAGTTCTTC
CASSLVLAGHNEQFF
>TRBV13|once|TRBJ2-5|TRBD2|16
TGTGCCAGCAGCTTCGTCCAGCGGGGGGGCCGGGAGACCCAGTACTTC
CASSFVQRGGRETQYF
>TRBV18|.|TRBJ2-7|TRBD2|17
TGTGCCAGCTCGCGGACTAGCGGGGGGGCAGTTCTCTACGAGCAGTACTTC
CASSRTSGGAVLYEQYF
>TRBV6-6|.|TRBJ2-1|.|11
TGTGCCAGCAGTTCCCTCAATGAGCAGTTCTTC
CASSSLNEQFF